The next 22 T cell receptor beta chains were all read from a single sample in a study of blood T cell repertoires in COVID-19. Some clones are missing from TCRdb's copy, which holds only in-frame ones; the method was immunoSEQ multiplex PCR. This table has tens of thousands of clones, 80% to 90% appearing once. Sequenced input: peripheral blood. Receptors originate from a man aged 35-49 years with acute or convalescent COVID-19.

This chain connects TRBV15 to TRBJ1-6, with D possibly TRBD1 on 5 matching bases. Trimming stripped 0 bases from V and 8 bases from J, with 11 bases between. The germline gives CDR1 LNHNV, CDR2 YYDKDF (reference sequence). This CDR3 region has 15 residues. This CDR3 is CATSREPGGDSPLHF. The CDR3 DNA is TGTGCCACCAGCAGAGAGCCCGGGGGGGATTCACCCCTCCACTTT.

This clone was recorded once. CDR3 DNA: TGTGCCAGCAGCCCGATGTGGCAGGGGGTTTCTGAAGCTTTCTTT. It specifies CASSPMWQGVSEAFF. The V gene is TRBV11-1, the J gene TRBJ1-1, with 7 bases identical to TRBD1. This CDR3 comprises 15 residues. Germline CDR1 SGHAT, CDR2 FQDESV (reference sequence). With V trimmed by 5 bases and J by 6 bases, 12 bases remained unmatched.

The chain joins TRBV10-3 to TRBJ1-5; 7 bases fit TRBD1. V shed 10 bases, J shed 4 bases, and the junction held 7 bases outside the gene matches. CDR3 length equals 13 residues. The germline gives CDR1 ENHRY, CDR2 SYGVKD. As DNA, the CDR3 is TGTGCCACCGGGACAGACGCAAATCAGCCCCAGCATTTT. Its translation is CATGTDANQPQHF.

V is TRBV9 and J is TRBJ2-5; a possible D gene is TRBD1 (6 bases). Trimming took off 2 bases at V and 2 bases at J, with 7 bases between the two ends. The germline V gene encodes CDR1 SGDLS and CDR2 YYNGEE. This CDR3 region has 13 residues. CDR3 region: CASSVQGQETQYF. CDR3 DNA: TGTGCCAGCAGCGTTCAGGGGCAAGAGACCCAGTACTTC.

The chain couples TRBV2 to TRBJ2-5; D might be TRBD1 (5 bases). Trimming took off 4 bases at V and 5 bases at J, with 20 bases between the two ends. The CDR3 is made up of 16 amino acids. Germline V CDR1 and CDR2: SNHLY, FYNNEI. CDR3 sequence reads: CASSAVARGLGETQYF. The CDR3 DNA sequence: TGTGCCAGCAGTGCAGTTGCAAGGGGTTTAGGGGAGACCCAGTACTTC.

This chain joins TRBV4-1 and TRBJ2-1; TRBD1 matches at 7 bases. The CDR3 length is 15 residues. Germline V lookup: CDR1 MGHRA, CDR2 YSYEKL. V was clipped by 4 bases and J by 1 base; unmatched bases: 4. CDR3 nucleotides: TGCGCCAGCAGCCCGGGGACAGTTTCCTACAATGAGCAGTTCTTC. Its translation is CASSPGTVSYNEQFF.

This clone was observed a single time. The V gene is TRBV3-1 (or the pseudogene TRBV3-2), the J gene TRBJ2-6; D gene ambiguous. The CDR3 contains 14 residues. The ends were cut back, 1 base at V and 5 bases at J, with 6 bases in the middle. The germline gives CDR1 LGHDT, CDR2 YNNKEL (reference sequence). For the CDR3, the DNA is TGTGCCAGCAGCCAAGGGGCGCGGGCCAACGTCCTGACTTTC. It encodes CASSQGARANVLTF.

The rearrangement links TRBV30 to TRBJ2-7, with 9 bases identical to TRBD1. The CDR3 extends over 14 amino acids. Germline V gene sequence: CDR1 GTSNPN, CDR2 SVGIG (reference sequence). V dropped 3 bases and J dropped 4; count of bases not matched to a gene: 7. The CDR3 DNA is TGTGCCTGGAGGAAGGGACAGGGTAGGTACGAGCAGTACTTC. This encodes CAWRKGQGRYEQYF.

The rearrangement uses TRBV5-6 and TRBJ2-3; 8 positions agree with TRBD2. Per the germline V gene, CDR1 is SGHDT and CDR2 is YYEEEE. Germline trimming cut 4 bases from V and 0 bases from J; bases unmatched to any gene: 4. The CDR3 totals 15 residues. This CDR3 is CASSDGTRSTDTQYF. The CDR3 coding sequence is TGTGCCAGCAGCGACGGGACTAGGAGCACAGATACGCAGTATTTT.

This clone was picked up a small number of times. The rearrangement links TRBV19 to TRBJ2-7; D uncertain. V was trimmed by 7 bases and J by 0 bases, leaving 13 bases between them. The CDR3 is made up of 14 amino acids. The germline gives CDR1 LNHDA, CDR2 SQIVND (reference sequence). CDR3 in DNA: TGTGCCAGTAAGGCGGCCACAAGCTCCTACGAGCAGTACTTC. This gives the protein CASKAATSSYEQYF.

The V call is TRBV11-1, the J call TRBJ1-4; possible D gene TRBD1, 5 bases. From germline, CDR1 is SGHAT and CDR2 FQDESV (reference sequence). Trimming left V 7 bases short and J 4 bases short, with 13 bases between. This CDR3 has 14 amino acids. CDR3: CASKLTASNEKLFF. CDR3 coding DNA: TGTGCCAGCAAACTGACAGCAAGTAATGAAAAACTGTTTTTT.

This chain uses TRBV3-1 (or the pseudogene TRBV3-2) with TRBJ2-1, with 7 bases matching TRBD2. CDR3 length: 15 amino acids. Germline V gene data show CDR1 as LGHDT and CDR2 as YNNKEL (reference sequence). The J segment lost 6 bases and the V segment lost 0 bases, leaving 5 bases of the junction unmatched. CDR3 coding DNA: TGTGCCAGCAGCCAAGACGAGCGGGGCGGCAATGAGCAGTTCTTC. Translation gives CASSQDERGGNEQFF.

The chain has TRBV5-1 and TRBJ1-4; D is undetermined. Trimming removed 0 bases at V and 0 bases at J, with 18 bases between. CDR3 length: 19 amino acids. Germline CDR1 and CDR2: SGHRS and YFSETQ. DNA of the CDR3: TGCGCCAGCAGCTTGGATAAGGGAGGGAAATCGGCAACTAATGAAAAACTGTTTTTT. Its translation is CASSLDKGGKSATNEKLFF. The full variable domain, in which reference TRBV5-1 and TRBJ1-4 provide the parts outside the CDR3, is KAGVTQTPRYLIKTRGQQVTLSCSPISGHRSVSWYQQTPGQGLQFLFEYFSETQRNKGNFPGRFSGRQFSNSRSEMNVSTLELGDSALYLCASSLDKGGKSATNEKLFFGSGTQLSVL.

The V call is TRBV9, the J call TRBJ2-7; tentatively, D is TRBD1 (6 bases). Germline CDR1 SGDLS, CDR2 YYNGEE. There are 14 residues in the CDR3. Trimming stripped 2 bases from V and 1 base from J, with 10 bases between. CDR3 protein: CASSVGQRSYEQYF. Written as DNA, the CDR3 is TGTGCCAGCAGCGTCGGACAGAGGTCCTACGAGCAGTACTTC.

The chain is built from TRBV7-2 and TRBJ1-4; D ambiguous. The germline V gene has CDR1 SGHTA and CDR2 FQGNSA. There are 16 residues in the CDR3. V shed 5 bases and J shed 0 bases, with 13 bases lying between them. The CDR3 reads CASSPEAEATNEKLFF. The CDR3 DNA sequence: TGTGCCAGCAGCCCGGAGGCGGAAGCAACTAATGAAAAACTGTTTTTT.

In its sample, this clone was seen once. The gene calls are TRBV6-5 and TRBJ2-7, with TRBD1 matching over 10 bases. The CDR3 is 15 residues long. The V segment lost 4 bases and the J segment 6 bases; nucleotides outside the gene matches: 9. The germline CDR1 and CDR2 sequences are MNHEY and SVGAGI. CDR3 in DNA: TGTGCCAGCAGTTCCACCCGGGACAGGGGAAGCGAGCAGTACTTC. It yields the protein CASSSTRDRGSEQYF.

The chain links TRBV25-1 to TRBJ2-7, with a possible D match to TRBD1 (5 bases). The CDR3 covers 12 residues. V lost 7 bases to trimming and J lost 0 bases, with 7 bases between them. Germline V gene lookup returns CDR1 MGHDK and CDR2 SYGVNS. The CDR3 region is CASTDSSYEQYF. Written as DNA, the CDR3 is TGTGCCAGCACTGACAGCTCCTACGAGCAGTACTTC.

This rearrangement joins TRBV11-3 to TRBJ1-1; D is possibly TRBD1 (6 bases). The CDR3 is 14 amino acids. V was cut by 6 bases and J by 1 base, with 12 bases left in between. CDR1 is SGHNT and CDR2 is YENEEA in the germline V gene. CDR3 bases: TGTGCCAGCAGACGGGACAAACGGAACACTGAAGCTTTCTTT. Translated: CASRRDKRNTEAFF.

In this sample, this clone turned up a few times. The chain is built from TRBV11-3 and TRBJ1-5, with D unresolved. Trimming stripped 4 bases from V and 1 base from J, with 11 bases between. This CDR3 is 15 amino acids long. Germline V gene lookup returns CDR1 SGHNT and CDR2 YENEEA. The CDR3 is CASSYGRESNQPQHF. DNA for the CDR3: TGTGCCAGCAGCTACGGACGGGAGAGCAATCAGCCCCAGCATTTT. Using reference TRBV11-3 and TRBJ1-5 for the parts outside the CDR3, the full variable domain is EAGVVQSPRYKIIEKKQPVAFWCNPISGHNTLYWYLQNLGQGPELLIRYENEEAVDDSQLPKDRFSAERLKGVDSTLKIQPAELGDSAVYLCASSYGRESNQPQHFGDGTRLSIL.

V is TRBV2 and J is TRBJ1-1; D is unresolved. This CDR3 is built from 17 residues. Germline CDR1 is SNHLY and CDR2 is FYNNEI. The V gene lost 7 bases and the J gene lost 1 base, with 22 bases spanning the gap. CDR3 nucleotides: TGTGCCAGCATCCTCTACAGTCTCACTCTTCCGAACACTGAAGCTTTCTTT. It specifies CASILYSLTLPNTEAFF.

The V and J genes are TRBV6-5 and TRBJ2-7, with unresolved D. Between the trimmed V and J ends, which lost 6 bases and 2 bases, there was a span of 11 bases. The CDR3 spans 13 residues. Germline values: CDR1 MNHEY, CDR2 SVGAGI. This CDR3 is CASRSGQTYEQYF. The CDR3 bases are TGTGCCAGCAGATCCGGTCAAACCTACGAGCAGTACTTC.

CDR3 residues: CTSSQPGTAESSGNTIYF. CDR3 sequence (DNA): TGCACCAGCAGCCAACCAGGGACAGCTGAATCGTCTGGAAACACCATATATTTT. The chain has TRBV1 and TRBJ1-3; TRBD1 reflects the table's D call only, with no check against the DNA. TRBV1 is a pseudogene locus. CDR3 length: 18 residues.